The rows below give T cell receptor beta chains drawn from one sample of a study of blood T cell repertoires in COVID-19. Profiling relied on immunoSEQ multiplex PCR, and the TCRdb table lists in-frame clones only, not all of them. Of fewer than 200,000 clones detected, approximately 80% appear once; the ten largest clones hold around 8.1%. The sequencing input was peripheral blood. The receptors shown here come from a man aged 60-69 years with acute or convalescent COVID-19. The conserved cysteine and the conserved F or W are not part of the CDR3 here.

V: TRBV6-1; length: 12; J: TRBJ2-7; CDR3: ASSDPDIWWEQY
V: TRBV27; length: 12; J: TRBJ2-7; CDR3: ASSFGRGTYEQY
V: TRBV21-1; length: 13; J: TRBJ1-2; CDR3: ASSKQGAPNYGYT
V: TRBV5-1; length: 13; J: TRBJ2-3; CDR3: ASSLFSGVTDTQY
V: TRBV27; length: 13; J: TRBJ2-5; CDR3: ASSPLAGGQETQY
V: TRBV10-1; length: 11; J: TRBJ1-1; CDR3: ASSVRVGTEAF
V: TRBV30; length: 13; J: TRBJ2-3; CDR3: AWRLGAGLVDTQY
V: TRBV24-1; length: 11; J: TRBJ2-5; CDR3: ATSVGSQETQY
V: TRBV9; length: 15; J: TRBJ1-1; CDR3: ASSPRWGTGGNTEAF
V: TRBV7-2; length: 13; J: TRBJ1-6; CDR3: ASSLVQGSDSPLH
V: TRBV14; length: 11; J: TRBJ1-4; CDR3: ASSRTGDEKLF
V: TRBV7-3; length: 12; J: TRBJ2-2; CDR3: ASSLGQGTGELF
V: TRBV29-1; length: 12; J: TRBJ2-1; CDR3: SVEEGALDYEQF
V: TRBV18; length: 13; J: TRBJ2-7; CDR3: ASSPLLGLVREQY
V: TRBV6-5; length: 11; J: TRBJ2-3; CDR3: ASRVTGSDTQY
V: TRBV18; length: 10; J: TRBJ2-7; CDR3: ASSNGETEQY
V: TRBV6-5; length: 13; J: TRBJ1-3; CDR3: ASSYRGGDGNTIY
V: TRBV5-1; length: 12; J: TRBJ1-1; CDR3: ASSQISGGPEAF
V: TRBV11-2; length: 6; J: TRBJ2-1; CDR3: PPNEQF
V: TRBV9; length: 13; J: TRBJ1-2; CDR3: ASSAGGTDRYGYT
V: TRBV7-2; length: 14; J: TRBJ2-1; CDR3: ASSLRQGALYNEQF
V: TRBV2; length: 13; J: TRBJ2-7; CDR3: ASSEALAGSDEQY
V: TRBV18; length: 13; J: TRBJ1-4; CDR3: ASSLSRSGDEKLF
V: TRBV7-9; length: 11; J: TRBJ1-2; CDR3: ASSRDRDYGYT
V: TRBV24-1; length: 12; J: TRBJ2-3; CDR3: ATRDRTEVDTQY
V: TRBV12-3/TRBV12-4; length: 11; J: TRBJ2-2; CDR3: ASRGTGTGELF
V: TRBV11-2; length: 12; J: TRBJ1-5; CDR3: ASSLPGGNQPQH
V: TRBV25-1; length: 13; J: TRBJ1-1; CDR3: ASSEYGQTNTEAF
V: TRBV9; length: 17; J: TRBJ2-2; CDR3: ASSETSGEGKSNTGELF
V: TRBV24-1; length: 13; J: TRBJ2-3; CDR3: ATSVEGGSTDTQY
V: TRBV11-1; length: 13; J: TRBJ2-3; CDR3: ASSLESGPPDTQY
V: TRBV24-1; length: 14; J: TRBJ2-1; CDR3: ATSDWGGRSYNEQF
V: TRBV4-1; length: 14; J: TRBJ2-2; CDR3: ASSQENALRTGELF
V: TRBV29-1; length: 13; J: TRBJ2-1; CDR3: SVEKQALSYNEQF
V: TRBV6-5; length: 11; J: TRBJ1-1; CDR3: ASTSRTNTEAF
V: TRBV5-6; length: 14; J: TRBJ1-2; CDR3: ASSSYGQGAGYGYT
V: TRBV7-2; length: 13; J: TRBJ2-5; CDR3: ASSPGTVRFETQY
V: TRBV19; length: 13; J: TRBJ2-2; CDR3: ASSIQQAHTGELF
V: TRBV29-1; length: 11; J: TRBJ2-7; CDR3: SVKTGSRAEQY
V: TRBV7-8; length: 12; J: TRBJ1-2; CDR3: ASSWTGSGEGYT
V: TRBV19; length: 12; J: TRBJ2-3; CDR3: ASSDRGSTDTQY
V: TRBV7-2; length: 12; J: TRBJ2-5; CDR3: ASSRGRYQETQY
V: TRBV5-1; length: 12; J: TRBJ1-4; CDR3: ASSLTPGNEKLF
V: TRBV6-5; length: 11; J: TRBJ1-1; CDR3: ASKRGLGTEAF
V: TRBV6-5; length: 11; J: TRBJ1-4; CDR3: ASSPTGSEKLF
V: TRBV5-1; length: 14; J: TRBJ1-6; CDR3: ASSLAGLVISSPLH